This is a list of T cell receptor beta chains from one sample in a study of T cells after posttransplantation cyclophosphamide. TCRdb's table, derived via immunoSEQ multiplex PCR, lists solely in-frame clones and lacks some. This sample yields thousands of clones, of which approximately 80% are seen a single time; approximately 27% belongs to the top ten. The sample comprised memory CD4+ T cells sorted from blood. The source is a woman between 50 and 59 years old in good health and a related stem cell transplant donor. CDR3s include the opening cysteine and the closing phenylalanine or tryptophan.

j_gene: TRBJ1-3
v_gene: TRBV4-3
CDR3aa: CASSQDARGGSGNTIYF

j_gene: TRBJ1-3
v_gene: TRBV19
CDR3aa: CASRTTSSSGNTIYF

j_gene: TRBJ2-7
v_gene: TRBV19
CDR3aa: CASSIDAGLARKEQYF

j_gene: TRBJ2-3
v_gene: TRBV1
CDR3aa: CTSSQDLGLVGTDTQYF

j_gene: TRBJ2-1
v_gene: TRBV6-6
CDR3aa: CASSYFGGGQLNEQFF

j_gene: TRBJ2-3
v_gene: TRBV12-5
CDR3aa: CASGQGANTDTQYF

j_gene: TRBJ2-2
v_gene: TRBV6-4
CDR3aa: CASGILALISRRAVTGELFF

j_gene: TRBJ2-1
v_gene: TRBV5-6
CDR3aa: CASSRLTSTYNEQFF

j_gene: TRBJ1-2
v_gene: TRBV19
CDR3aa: CASMVRGTESGYTF

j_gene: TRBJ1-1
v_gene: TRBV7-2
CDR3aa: CASGRRGRRDTEAFF

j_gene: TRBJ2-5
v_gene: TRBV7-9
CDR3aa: CASSSLDSFYEETQYF

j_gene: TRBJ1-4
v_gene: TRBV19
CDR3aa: CASRDRSNEKLFF

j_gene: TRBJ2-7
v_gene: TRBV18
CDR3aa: CASSPKRTAGTLTTYEQYF

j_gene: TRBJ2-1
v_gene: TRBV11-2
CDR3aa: CASSFSVNSYNEQFF

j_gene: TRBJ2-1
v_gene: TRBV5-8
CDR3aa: CADTRGGPSYNEQFF

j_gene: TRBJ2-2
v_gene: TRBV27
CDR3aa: CASSRDRDTGELFF

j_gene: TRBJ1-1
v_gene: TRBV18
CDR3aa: CASSPRLAAPPLNTEAFF

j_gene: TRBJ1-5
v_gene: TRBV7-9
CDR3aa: CASSLAQGVGGGNQPQHF

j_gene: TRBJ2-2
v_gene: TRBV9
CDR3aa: CASSSRTSRDTGELFF

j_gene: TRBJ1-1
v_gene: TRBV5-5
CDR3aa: CASSLDVANTEAFF

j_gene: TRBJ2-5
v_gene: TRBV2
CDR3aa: CASKTGQARDTQYF

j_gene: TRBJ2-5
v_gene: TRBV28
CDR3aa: CASSLTNAERPETQYF

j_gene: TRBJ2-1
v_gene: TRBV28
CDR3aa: CASSGTSGRTDEQFF

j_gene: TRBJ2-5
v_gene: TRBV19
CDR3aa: CASSKDSQRETQYF

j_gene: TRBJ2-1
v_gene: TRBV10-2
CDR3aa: CASSDLAGGVLREQFF

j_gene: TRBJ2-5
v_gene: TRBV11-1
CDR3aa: CASSLAGYREETQYF

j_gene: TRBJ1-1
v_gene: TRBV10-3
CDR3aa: CAISESRQGNTEAFF

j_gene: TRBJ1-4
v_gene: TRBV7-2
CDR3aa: CASSLDGTGETELFF

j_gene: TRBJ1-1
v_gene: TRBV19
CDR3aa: CASSIVAGEAEAFF

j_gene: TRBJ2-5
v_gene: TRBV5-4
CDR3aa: CASSLGGSQETQYF

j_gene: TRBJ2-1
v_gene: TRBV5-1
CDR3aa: CASSSRLPGQQRDEQFF

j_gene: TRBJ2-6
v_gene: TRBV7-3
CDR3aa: CASSLSSGANVLTF

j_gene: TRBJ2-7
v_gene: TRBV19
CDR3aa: CASSPGQGADGAYEQYF

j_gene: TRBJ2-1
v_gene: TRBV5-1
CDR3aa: CASRRTLQGVDEQFF

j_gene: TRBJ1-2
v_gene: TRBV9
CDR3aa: CASSATGADGYTF

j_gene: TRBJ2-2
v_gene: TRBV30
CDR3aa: CAWRNLRPSGSFLAGELFF

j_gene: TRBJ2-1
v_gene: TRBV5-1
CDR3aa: CASSTAGNGEQFF

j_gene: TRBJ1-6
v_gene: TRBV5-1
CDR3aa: CASSTTGTGGSPLHF

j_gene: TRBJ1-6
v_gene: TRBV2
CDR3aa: CASSGYGLQNSPLHF

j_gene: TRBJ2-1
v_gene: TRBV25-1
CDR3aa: CASSAPNNEQFF

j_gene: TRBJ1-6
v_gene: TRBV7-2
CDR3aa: CASSLSRGNSPLHF

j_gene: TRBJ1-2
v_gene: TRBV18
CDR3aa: CASSLGTGLNYGYTF

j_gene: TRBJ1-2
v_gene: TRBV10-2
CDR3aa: CASSQGYGYTF

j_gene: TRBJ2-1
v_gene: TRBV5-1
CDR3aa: CASSLSRSGNYNEQFF

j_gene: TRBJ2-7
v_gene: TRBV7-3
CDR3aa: CASSLNGDYEQYF

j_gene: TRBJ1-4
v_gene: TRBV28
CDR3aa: CASSLYNWDRKKLFF

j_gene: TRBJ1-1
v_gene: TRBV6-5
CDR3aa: CASSYGGTGNTEAFF

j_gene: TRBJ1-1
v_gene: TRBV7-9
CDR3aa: CASSLEEDTEAFF

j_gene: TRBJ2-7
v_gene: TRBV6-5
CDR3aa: CASSSIADRGRYEQYF

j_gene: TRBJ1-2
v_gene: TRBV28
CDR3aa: CASGEGRRYGYTF

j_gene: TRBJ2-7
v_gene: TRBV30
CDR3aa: CAWSVQSPYEQYF

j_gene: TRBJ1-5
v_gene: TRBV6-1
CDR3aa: CASSERVPYSNQPQHF